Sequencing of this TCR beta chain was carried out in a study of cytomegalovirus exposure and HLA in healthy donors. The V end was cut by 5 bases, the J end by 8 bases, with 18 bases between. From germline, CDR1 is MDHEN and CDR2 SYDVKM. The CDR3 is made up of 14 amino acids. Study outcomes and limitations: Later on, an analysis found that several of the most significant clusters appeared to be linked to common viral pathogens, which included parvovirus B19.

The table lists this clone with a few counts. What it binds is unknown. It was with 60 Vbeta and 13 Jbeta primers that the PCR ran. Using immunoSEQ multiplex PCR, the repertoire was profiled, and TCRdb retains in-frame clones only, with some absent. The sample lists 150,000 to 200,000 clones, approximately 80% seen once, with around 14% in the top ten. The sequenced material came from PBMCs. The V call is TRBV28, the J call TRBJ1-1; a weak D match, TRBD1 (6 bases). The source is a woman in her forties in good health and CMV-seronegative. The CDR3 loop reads CASSPSYTGKEAFF. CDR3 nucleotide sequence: TGTGCCAGCAGTCCCTCATATACAGGGAAGGAAGCTTTCTTT.